This T cell receptor beta chain came from a study of T cell clonotyping in hematopoietic cell transplantation. The assay was immunoSEQ multiplex PCR, and TCRdb's table has in-frame clones only and misses some. Of approximately 42,000 clones listed, approximately 95% are singletons. Study-wide findings and caveats: Few recipient clonotypes overlapped donors; over 95% were de novo at given depth. Pathologically expanded recipient clonotypes increased progressively from day 30 to day 180 as diversity fell. Higher Inverse Simpson Index values in graft donor and pretransplant recipient predicted broader posttransplant TCR diversity.

Per germline, CDR1 WNHNN and CDR2 SYGVQD (reference sequence). This CDR3 has 15 residues. Trimming pared 6 bases from V and 0 bases from J, leaving 15 bases between. In the case of this clone: Its antigen is still unknown.

The chain couples TRBV10-1 to TRBJ2-7; a possible D gene is TRBD2 (6 bases). This sequence originates from a man in his thirties or forties in good health. Some clones in this sample may be carry-over from other donors' samples. Sequenced: peripheral blood mononuclear cells. The CDR3 bases are TGCGCCAGCAGCCCGGAGGGCATGAGCTCCTACGAGCAGTACTTC. Its translation is CASSPEGMSSYEQYF.